These T cell receptor beta chains were read from a single sample in a study of blood T cell repertoires in COVID-19. Here immunoSEQ multiplex PCR was the method, and the copy in TCRdb shows in-frame clones only, minus some. The repertoire has 330,000 or so clones, around 90% of them found once; the top ten carry approximately 10%. Sequences were obtained from peripheral blood. The receptor source for this set is a man aged 25 to 40 with COVID-19, enrolled during active disease. CDR3s include the opening cysteine and the closing phenylalanine or tryptophan. A D gene is named only where the DNA matches it firmly. Part of the rows lack a size; the others show once, few, many or a class for expanded clones.

d_call: NA
v_call: TRBV5-4
clone_size: NA
j_call: TRBJ2-3
cdr3_aa: CASSSQGIPSTDTQYF
cdr3_nt: TGTGCCAGCAGCTCTCAGGGGATTCCTAGCACAGATACGCAGTATTTT

d_call: TRBD1
v_call: TRBV30
clone_size: NA
j_call: TRBJ1-6
cdr3_aa: CAWTSRTGPTSSYNSPLHF
cdr3_nt: TGTGCCTGGACATCCCGGACAGGGCCAACTAGCTCCTATAATTCACCCCTCCACTTT

d_call: TRBD1
v_call: TRBV6-5
clone_size: once
j_call: TRBJ2-5
cdr3_aa: CATADRVQTQYF
cdr3_nt: TGTGCCACCGCGGACAGGGTCCAGACCCAGTACTTC

d_call: NA
v_call: TRBV5-1
clone_size: NA
j_call: TRBJ2-7
cdr3_aa: CASSLVGSATDYEQYF
cdr3_nt: TGCGCCAGCAGCTTGGTTGGTAGCGCTACAGACTACGAGCAGTACTTC

d_call: TRBD1
v_call: TRBV7-9
clone_size: NA
j_call: TRBJ1-2
cdr3_aa: CASSPGQEYGYTF
cdr3_nt: TGTGCCAGCAGCCCCGGACAGGAATATGGCTACACCTTC

d_call: NA
v_call: TRBV4-2
clone_size: NA
j_call: TRBJ2-3
cdr3_aa: CASSQDLGTTRGTQYF
cdr3_nt: TGTGCCAGCAGCCAAGATCTCGGCACTACCCGGGGTACGCAGTATTTT

d_call: NA
v_call: TRBV5-1
clone_size: NA
j_call: TRBJ1-1
cdr3_aa: CASSGQGMNTEAFF
cdr3_nt: TGCGCCAGCAGCGGTCAGGGGATGAACACTGAAGCTTTCTTT

d_call: NA
v_call: TRBV19
clone_size: NA
j_call: TRBJ2-1
cdr3_aa: CASSIDTRGNEQFF
cdr3_nt: TGTGCCAGTAGTATAGACACACGGGGCAATGAGCAGTTCTTC

d_call: TRBD2
v_call: TRBV6-2/TRBV6-3
clone_size: NA
j_call: TRBJ2-7
cdr3_aa: CASSLAGASPGEQYF
cdr3_nt: TGTGCCAGCAGCCTAGCGGGGGCCTCCCCGGGAGAGCAGTACTTC

d_call: NA
v_call: TRBV18
clone_size: few
j_call: TRBJ1-6
cdr3_aa: CATRPGGGGSPLHF
cdr3_nt: TGTGCCACGCGCCCGGGCGGAGGTGGTTCACCCCTCCACTTT

d_call: NA
v_call: TRBV6-6
clone_size: few
j_call: TRBJ1-1
cdr3_aa: CASRPVGTEAFF
cdr3_nt: TGTGCCAGCAGGCCTGTCGGCACTGAAGCTTTCTTT

d_call: TRBD2
v_call: TRBV7-2
clone_size: NA
j_call: TRBJ2-5
cdr3_aa: CASSFLSGGAKTQYF
cdr3_nt: TGTGCCAGCAGCTTTCTTAGCGGGGGGGCGAAGACCCAGTACTTC

d_call: TRBD1
v_call: TRBV7-6
clone_size: NA
j_call: TRBJ1-4
cdr3_aa: CASSQGQGTEKLFF
cdr3_nt: TGTGCCAGCAGCCAGGGACAGGGGACGGAAAAACTGTTTTTT

d_call: TRBD1
v_call: TRBV7-9
clone_size: NA
j_call: TRBJ2-3
cdr3_aa: CAVVQGTVSTDTQYF
cdr3_nt: TGTGCAGTCGTTCAGGGGACAGTGAGCACAGATACGCAGTATTTT

d_call: TRBD2
v_call: TRBV5-8
clone_size: NA
j_call: TRBJ2-7
cdr3_aa: CASSFYRGSGSPYEQYF
cdr3_nt: TGTGCCAGCAGCTTCTATCGGGGAAGCGGGAGCCCCTACGAGCAGTACTTC

d_call: TRBD2
v_call: TRBV18
clone_size: NA
j_call: TRBJ2-4
cdr3_aa: CASSGTSGSSGNIQYF
cdr3_nt: TGTGCCAGCTCAGGGACTAGCGGGAGTTCGGGGAACATTCAGTACTTC

d_call: NA
v_call: TRBV19
clone_size: NA
j_call: TRBJ2-5
cdr3_aa: CASSISYQETQYF
cdr3_nt: TGTGCCAGTAGTATTAGTTACCAAGAGACCCAGTACTTC

d_call: TRBD2
v_call: TRBV12-3/TRBV12-4
clone_size: NA
j_call: TRBJ2-7
cdr3_aa: CASSRLAGVEQYF
cdr3_nt: TGTGCCAGCAGTCGGCTAGCGGGAGTTGAGCAGTACTTC

d_call: TRBD2
v_call: TRBV29-1
clone_size: NA
j_call: TRBJ2-1
cdr3_aa: CSVLPRTSGRDKGEQFF
cdr3_nt: TGCAGCGTCCTCCCAAGGACTAGCGGGAGAGATAAAGGTGAGCAGTTCTTC

d_call: NA
v_call: TRBV5-1
clone_size: NA
j_call: TRBJ2-7
cdr3_aa: CASSWGEEQYF
cdr3_nt: TGCGCCAGCAGCTGGGGGGAGGAGCAGTACTTC

d_call: NA
v_call: TRBV2
clone_size: few
j_call: TRBJ1-5
cdr3_aa: CASSERDIQHQPQHF
cdr3_nt: TGTGCCAGCAGTGAACGGGACATCCAGCATCAGCCCCAGCATTTT

d_call: NA
v_call: TRBV6-5
clone_size: NA
j_call: TRBJ1-1
cdr3_aa: CASSYPSPGAAFF
cdr3_nt: TGTGCCAGCAGTTACCCGTCCCCAGGTGCGGCTTTCTTT

d_call: NA
v_call: TRBV7-2
clone_size: NA
j_call: TRBJ2-6
cdr3_aa: CASSPRGGTAGANVLTF
cdr3_nt: TGTGCCAGCAGCCCCCGAGGGGGGACAGCTGGGGCCAACGTCCTGACTTTC

d_call: NA
v_call: TRBV28
clone_size: NA
j_call: TRBJ2-5
cdr3_aa: CASSPGHVQETQYF
cdr3_nt: TGTGCCAGCAGTCCCGGACATGTCCAAGAGACCCAGTACTTC

d_call: NA
v_call: TRBV4-3
clone_size: NA
j_call: TRBJ2-3
cdr3_aa: CASSQDRGLTDTQYF
cdr3_nt: TGCGCCAGCAGCCAAGACCGGGGTCTCACAGATACGCAGTATTTT

d_call: TRBD1
v_call: TRBV7-8
clone_size: NA
j_call: TRBJ1-5
cdr3_aa: CASSLGVLTTGAKSQPQHF
cdr3_nt: TGTGCCAGCAGCTTAGGGGTACTTACGACAGGGGCGAAGTCTCAGCCCCAGCATTTT

d_call: NA
v_call: TRBV5-1
clone_size: NA
j_call: TRBJ2-2
cdr3_aa: CASSSTRLTGELFF
cdr3_nt: TGCGCCAGCAGCTCTACTCGACTCACCGGGGAGCTGTTTTTT

d_call: TRBD1
v_call: TRBV10-3
clone_size: NA
j_call: TRBJ1-2
cdr3_aa: CAITQTGDRSGYTF
cdr3_nt: TGTGCCATCACCCAAACAGGGGACCGGAGTGGCTACACCTTC

d_call: TRBD1
v_call: TRBV5-4
clone_size: NA
j_call: TRBJ1-6
cdr3_aa: CASSRGQDLHF
cdr3_nt: TGTGCCAGCAGCCGGGGACAGGACCTCCACTTT

d_call: TRBD2
v_call: TRBV5-8
clone_size: NA
j_call: TRBJ2-1
cdr3_aa: CASSLGLAGTNEQFF
cdr3_nt: TGTGCCAGCAGCTTGGGACTAGCGGGAACGAATGAGCAGTTCTTC

d_call: TRBD2
v_call: TRBV5-1
clone_size: few
j_call: TRBJ2-7
cdr3_aa: CASSLSPLPTSGRDAQYF
cdr3_nt: TGCGCCAGCAGCTTGAGTCCCCTCCCCACTAGCGGGAGAGATGCGCAGTACTTC

d_call: NA
v_call: TRBV29-1
clone_size: few
j_call: TRBJ1-1
cdr3_aa: CSVVVGGVAEAFF
cdr3_nt: TGCAGCGTTGTTGTGGGGGGGGTCGCTGAAGCTTTCTTT

d_call: NA
v_call: TRBV29-1
clone_size: NA
j_call: TRBJ1-5
cdr3_aa: CSVEVQDSNQPQHF
cdr3_nt: TGCAGCGTTGAAGTCCAGGATAGCAATCAGCCCCAGCATTTT

d_call: TRBD1
v_call: TRBV19
clone_size: NA
j_call: TRBJ1-2
cdr3_aa: CASRVDRGNYGYTF
cdr3_nt: TGTGCCAGTAGGGTGGACAGGGGTAACTATGGCTACACCTTC

d_call: NA
v_call: TRBV6-5
clone_size: NA
j_call: TRBJ2-7
cdr3_aa: CASEETQVADEQYF
cdr3_nt: TGTGCCAGCGAGGAAACACAGGTCGCGGACGAGCAGTACTTC

d_call: TRBD1
v_call: TRBV18
clone_size: NA
j_call: TRBJ1-1
cdr3_aa: CASSTKGQGNTEAFF
cdr3_nt: TGTGCCAGCTCAACAAAGGGACAGGGGAACACTGAAGCTTTCTTT

d_call: NA
v_call: TRBV2
clone_size: NA
j_call: TRBJ1-2
cdr3_aa: CASSSSTGGNGYTF
cdr3_nt: NA

d_call: TRBD2
v_call: TRBV27
clone_size: few
j_call: TRBJ2-7
cdr3_aa: CASGGGAAPYEQYF
cdr3_nt: TGTGCCAGCGGGGGAGGGGCGGCTCCCTACGAGCAGTACTTC

d_call: NA
v_call: TRBV7-2
clone_size: NA
j_call: TRBJ2-3
cdr3_aa: CASSLGYQDTDTQYF
cdr3_nt: TGTGCCAGCAGCTTAGGGTACCAGGACACAGATACGCAGTATTTT

d_call: TRBD1
v_call: TRBV14
clone_size: NA
j_call: TRBJ1-6
cdr3_aa: CASSQDTGTGGSSPLHF
cdr3_nt: TGTGCCAGCAGCCAAGATACCGGGACAGGGGGCAGTTCACCCCTCCACTTT

d_call: NA
v_call: TRBV18
clone_size: NA
j_call: TRBJ1-2
cdr3_aa: CASSPQQGRYGYTF
cdr3_nt: TGTGCCAGCTCACCCCAACAGGGCCGCTATGGCTACACCTTC

d_call: TRBD2
v_call: TRBV7-3
clone_size: NA
j_call: TRBJ2-1
cdr3_aa: CASSLRSSGGQAYNEQFF
cdr3_nt: TGTGCCAGCAGCTTAAGGTCTAGCGGGGGGCAGGCCTACAATGAGCAGTTCTTC

d_call: TRBD1
v_call: TRBV11-2
clone_size: NA
j_call: TRBJ2-7
cdr3_aa: CASSLFPLTGGSYEQYF
cdr3_nt: TGTGCCAGCAGCTTATTTCCCCTGACAGGGGGGTCCTACGAGCAGTACTTC

d_call: NA
v_call: TRBV27
clone_size: NA
j_call: TRBJ1-6
cdr3_aa: CASSWAGPSSYNSPLHF
cdr3_nt: TGTGCCAGCAGTTGGGCGGGGCCCAGCTCCTATAATTCACCCCTCCACTTT

d_call: TRBD1
v_call: TRBV18
clone_size: NA
j_call: TRBJ2-7
cdr3_aa: CASSLGQGRIYEQYF
cdr3_nt: TGTGCCAGCTCTTTAGGACAGGGGAGGATTTACGAGCAGTACTTC

d_call: TRBD1
v_call: TRBV7-4
clone_size: NA
j_call: TRBJ1-2
cdr3_aa: CASSGRDRGWGYTF
cdr3_nt: TGTGCCAGCAGCGGACGGGACAGGGGATGGGGCTACACCTTC

d_call: NA
v_call: TRBV3-1/TRBV3-2
clone_size: NA
j_call: TRBJ2-6
cdr3_aa: CASSQGPGANVLTF
cdr3_nt: TGTGCCAGCAGCCAGGGCCCAGGGGCCAACGTCCTGACTTTC

d_call: NA
v_call: TRBV27
clone_size: NA
j_call: TRBJ1-6
cdr3_aa: CASTGGLNSPLHF
cdr3_nt: TGTGCCAGCACGGGAGGGTTGAATTCACCCCTCCACTTT

d_call: TRBD1
v_call: TRBV3-1/TRBV3-2
clone_size: NA
j_call: TRBJ1-2
cdr3_aa: CASSQLLDRAWNYGYTF
cdr3_nt: TGTGCCAGCAGCCAATTACTCGACAGGGCGTGGAACTATGGCTACACCTTC

d_call: TRBD2
v_call: TRBV7-4
clone_size: NA
j_call: TRBJ2-1
cdr3_aa: CASSSWRTSGAGVWNEQFF
cdr3_nt: TGTGCCAGCAGCTCCTGGAGGACTAGCGGGGCTGGAGTATGGAATGAGCAGTTCTTC

d_call: NA
v_call: TRBV9
clone_size: NA
j_call: TRBJ1-2
cdr3_aa: CASSSRQGRDGYTF
cdr3_nt: TGTGCCAGCAGCTCTCGTCAGGGAAGGGATGGCTACACCTTC

d_call: NA
v_call: TRBV7-2
clone_size: NA
j_call: TRBJ1-1
cdr3_aa: CASSLAFENQGNTEAFF
cdr3_nt: TGTGCCAGCAGCTTAGCATTCGAGAACCAGGGGAACACTGAAGCTTTCTTT

d_call: NA
v_call: TRBV6-5
clone_size: NA
j_call: TRBJ2-1
cdr3_aa: CASSYSGLHNEQFF
cdr3_nt: TGTGCCAGCAGTTACTCGGGGCTCCACAATGAGCAGTTCTTC

d_call: NA
v_call: TRBV19
clone_size: NA
j_call: TRBJ2-2
cdr3_aa: CASSIARGTGELFF
cdr3_nt: TGTGCCAGTAGTATAGCGAGAGGCACCGGGGAGCTGTTTTTT